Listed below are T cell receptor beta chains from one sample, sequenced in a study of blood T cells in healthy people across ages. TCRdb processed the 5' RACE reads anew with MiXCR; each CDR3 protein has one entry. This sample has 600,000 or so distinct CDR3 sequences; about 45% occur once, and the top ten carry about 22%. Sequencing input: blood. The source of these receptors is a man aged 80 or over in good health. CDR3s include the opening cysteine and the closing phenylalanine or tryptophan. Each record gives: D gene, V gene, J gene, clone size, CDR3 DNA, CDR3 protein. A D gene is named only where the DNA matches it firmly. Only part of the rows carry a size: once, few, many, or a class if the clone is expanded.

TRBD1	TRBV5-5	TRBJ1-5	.	TGTGCCAGCAGCTTGGTTGACAGGGATCAGCCCCAGCATTTT	CASSLVDRDQPQHF
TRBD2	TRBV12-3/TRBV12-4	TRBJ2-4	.	TGTGCCAGCAGTTGGGCGGGGGGTCTAGCCAAAAACATTCAGTACTTC	CASSWAGGLAKNIQYF
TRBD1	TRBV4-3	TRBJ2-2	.	TGCGCCAGCAGCCAAGAGGGACAGGGGACCGGGGAGCTGTTTTTT	CASSQEGQGTGELFF
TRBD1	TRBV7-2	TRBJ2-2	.	TGTGCCAGCAGCTTAACAGGGGTAAAGAGCGGGGAGCTGTTTTTT	CASSLTGVKSGELFF
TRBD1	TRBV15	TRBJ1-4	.	TGTGCCACCAGCCTCTCCCGGACAGGCCTTAATGAAAAACTGTTTTTT	CATSLSRTGLNEKLFF
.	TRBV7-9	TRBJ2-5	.	TGTGCCAGCAGCTTGCAGGGAAGCAATGAGCAGAACTTC	CASSLQGSNEQNF
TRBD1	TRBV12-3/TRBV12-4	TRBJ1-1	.	TGTGCCAGCAGCCGCACCTACAGGGGAGGGGGCACTGAAGCTTTCTTT	CASSRTYRGGGTEAFF
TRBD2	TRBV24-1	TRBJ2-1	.	TGTGCCACCAGTGATGGAAAGTCCGGGACTAGCGTTAATGAGCAGTTCTTC	CATSDGKSGTSVNEQFF
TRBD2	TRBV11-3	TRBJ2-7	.	TGTGCCAGCAGCTTAGGGCGGGGGTCCGACGAGCAGTACTTC	CASSLGRGSDEQYF
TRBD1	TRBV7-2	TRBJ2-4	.	TGTGCCAGCAGCTTTAGGGACAGGGATTATCGTCTAGCCAAAAACATTCAGTACTTC	CASSFRDRDYRLAKNIQYF
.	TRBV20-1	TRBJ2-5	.	TGCAGTGCTAAGGGGGAGAGACAAGAGACCCAGTACTTC	CSAKGERQETQYF
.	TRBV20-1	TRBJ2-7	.	TGCAGTGCTAGAGTGTCCGGGCGAGATACCACTCAGTACTTC	CSARVSGRDTTQYF
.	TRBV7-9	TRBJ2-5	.	TGTGCCAGCAGCACCCTCCGGGACCCTACGTACTTC	CASSTLRDPTYF
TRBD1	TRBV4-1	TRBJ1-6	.	TGCGCCAGCAGCCCATCAGACAGGGCTTGGCAGAATTCACCCCTCCACTTT	CASSPSDRAWQNSPLHF
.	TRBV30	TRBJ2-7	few	TGTGCCTGGAGTGAAGGGCATTACGAGCAGTACTTC	CAWSEGHYEQYF
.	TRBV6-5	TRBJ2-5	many	TGTGCCAGCAGTCCCCGGATTGACGAGACCCAGTACTTC	CASSPRIDETQYF
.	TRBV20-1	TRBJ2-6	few	TGCAGTGCTATAGGGAAGGGGGGTGCTGGGGCCAACGTCCTGACTTTC	CSAIGKGGAGANVLTF
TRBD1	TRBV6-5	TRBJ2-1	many	TGTGCCAGCAGACCCCATGGACAGGAGATCAATGAGCAGTTCTTC	CASRPHGQEINEQFF
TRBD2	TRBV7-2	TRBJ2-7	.	TGTGCCAGCAGCTTAGAGGGAGCGGGGTTTTACGAGCAGTACTTC	CASSLEGAGFYEQYF
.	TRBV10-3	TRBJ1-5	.	TGTGCCATCAAACGAGGCGAAAATCAGCCCCAGCATTTT	CAIKRGENQPQHF
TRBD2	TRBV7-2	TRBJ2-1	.	TGTGCCAGCAGCCAACTAGCGGGAACGGGGAATGAGCAGTTCTTC	CASSQLAGTGNEQFF
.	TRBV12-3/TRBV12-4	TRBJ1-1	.	TGTGCCAGCAGTTTAGCGCCCAGTAGGACTTTCTTT	CASSLAPSRTFF
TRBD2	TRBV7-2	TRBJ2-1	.	TGTGCCAGCAGCTTATCAACGGGGGGGCCCGACAATGAGCAGTTCTTC	CASSLSTGGPDNEQFF
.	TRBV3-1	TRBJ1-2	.	TGTGCCAGCAGCCAGGCCCCAGCTAACTATGGCTACACCTTC	CASSQAPANYGYTF
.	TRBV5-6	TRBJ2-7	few	TGTGCCAGCAGGGTGCGGGATCAAACCTACGAGCAGTACTTC	CASRVRDQTYEQYF
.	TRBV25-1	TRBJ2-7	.	TGTGCCAGCAGAGACAGCGGACGCTCCTACGAGCAGTACTTC	CASRDSGRSYEQYF
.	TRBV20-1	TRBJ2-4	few	TGCAGTGCTAGAGGGCGCGAGGAGGACATTCAGTACTTC	CSARGREEDIQYF
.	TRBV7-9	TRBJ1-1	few	TGTGCCAGCTCCTTCTGGGGGAACACTGAAGCTTTCTTT	CASSFWGNTEAFF
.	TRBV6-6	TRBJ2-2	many	TGTGCCAGCAGTTACTCGACCAGTAACACCGGGGAGCTGTTTTTT	CASSYSTSNTGELFF
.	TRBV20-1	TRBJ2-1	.	TGCAGTGCTAGACGTGAGAACAATGAGCAGTTCTTC	CSARRENNEQFF
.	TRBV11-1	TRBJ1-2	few	TGTGCCAGCAGCTTAAGGGGAACGACAGGCGGCTACACCTTC	CASSLRGTTGGYTF
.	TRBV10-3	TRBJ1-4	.	TGTGCCATCGGGACCGGGACCGAGGGTAATGAAAAACTGTTTTTT	CAIGTGTEGNEKLFF
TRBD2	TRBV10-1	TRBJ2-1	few	TGCGCCAGCAGTGTAGGCGGGGGGGCCTGGAATGAGCAGTTCTTC	CASSVGGGAWNEQFF
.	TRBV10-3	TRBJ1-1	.	TGTGCCATCAGTGGAGGGGAGAACACTGAAGCTTTCTTT	CAISGGENTEAFF
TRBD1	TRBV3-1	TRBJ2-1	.	TGTGCCAGCCGGGACAGACACAATGAGCAGTTCTTC	CASRDRHNEQFF
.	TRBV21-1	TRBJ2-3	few	TGTGCCAGCATCCTGAAAACGACAGATACGCAGTATTTT	CASILKTTDTQYF
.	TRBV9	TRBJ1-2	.	TGTGCCAGCAGCGTAGAAGCTTCTAACTATGGCTACACCTTC	CASSVEASNYGYTF
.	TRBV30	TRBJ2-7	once	TGTGCCTGGAGTGTACCCGGCAGGTACTACGAGCAGTACTTC	CAWSVPGRYYEQYF
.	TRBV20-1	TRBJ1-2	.	TGCAGTGCTAATACAGGAGACTATGGCTACACCTTC	CSANTGDYGYTF
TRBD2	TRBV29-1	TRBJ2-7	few	TGCAGCGTTCTAGCGGGAGTAAATGAGCAGTACTTC	CSVLAGVNEQYF
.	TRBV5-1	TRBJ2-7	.	TGCGCCAGCAGCTCCGGACAGCGCAGAGGTTTTTACTACGAGCAGTACTTC	CASSSGQRRGFYYEQYF
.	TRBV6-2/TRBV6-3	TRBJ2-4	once	TGTGCCAGCAGTAACGAACTCATCGGGCGAAAAAACATTCAGTACTTC	CASSNELIGRKNIQYF
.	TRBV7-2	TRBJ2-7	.	TGTGCCAGCAGCCCCGCCCGGACAGTGCTTACCTACGAGCAGTACTTC	CASSPARTVLTYEQYF
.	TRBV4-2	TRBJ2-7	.	TGTGCCAGCGGCCGACTGGTGCGGCAGAGCTCCTACGAGCAGTACTTC	CASGRLVRQSSYEQYF
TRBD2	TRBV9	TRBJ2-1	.	TGTGCCAGCAGCGTAGACGACGGGAGGGGATCCTACAATGAGCAGTTCTTC	CASSVDDGRGSYNEQFF
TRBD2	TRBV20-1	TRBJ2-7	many	TGCAGTGCTTCCGGGACTAGCGGGAGTCGGTACGAGCAGTACTTC	CSASGTSGSRYEQYF
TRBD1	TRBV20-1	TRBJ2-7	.	TGCAGTGCTGGGGGGACAGGGAATTACGAGCAGTACTTC	CSAGGTGNYEQYF
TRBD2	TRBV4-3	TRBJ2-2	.	TGCGCCAGCAGCCAAGAAAGAACTAGCGGGAGGGCTGGGACCGGGGAGCTGTTTTTT	CASSQERTSGRAGTGELFF
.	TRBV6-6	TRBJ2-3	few	TGTGCCAGCAGCCAAAGGGGGGGCAGGGCAGATACGCAGTATTTT	CASSQRGGRADTQYF
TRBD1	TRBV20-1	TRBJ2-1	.	TGCAGTGCTGGGCCGAGACGGGGACAGTTTTACAATGAGCAGTTCTTC	CSAGPRRGQFYNEQFF
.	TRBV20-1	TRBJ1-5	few	TGCAGTGCTAGATTGGCAGGTCGGAATCAGCCCCAGCATTTT	CSARLAGRNQPQHF
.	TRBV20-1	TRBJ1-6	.	TGCAGTGCTAGCAGGGAGACCTATAATTCACCCCTCCACTTT	CSASRETYNSPLHF
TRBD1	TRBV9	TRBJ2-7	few	TGTGCCAGCAGCGTAGGACCGACAGGGGCTAGCTACGAGCAGTACTTC	CASSVGPTGASYEQYF
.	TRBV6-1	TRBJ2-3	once	TGTGCCAGCTCAGGGTGGAGCACAGATACGCAGTATTTT	CASSGWSTDTQYF
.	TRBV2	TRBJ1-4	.	TGTGCCAGTGACAGGATGAATGAAAAACTGTTTTTT	CASDRMNEKLFF
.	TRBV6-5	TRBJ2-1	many	TGTGCCAGCAGTTCCCAACAGTCCTACAATGAGCAGTTCTTC	CASSSQQSYNEQFF
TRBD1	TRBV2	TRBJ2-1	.	TGTGCCAGCAGTGACCCCAGGGGGATCAATGAGCAGTTCTTC	CASSDPRGINEQFF
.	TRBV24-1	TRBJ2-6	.	TGTGCCACCAGTGATAGCACTGGGGCCAACGTCCTGACTTTC	CATSDSTGANVLTF
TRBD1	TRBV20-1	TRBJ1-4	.	TGCAGTGCGGAGGGAGGACAGGGTGGTGAAAAACTGTTTTTT	CSAEGGQGGEKLFF
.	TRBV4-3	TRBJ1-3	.	TGCGCCAGCAGCCAAAACTCCCGAGGCGGAAACACCATATATTTT	CASSQNSRGGNTIYF